Listed here are 21 T cell receptor beta chains from one sample, sequenced in a study of CD8+ T cells in alopecia areata. RNA, once extracted, was reverse transcribed into cDNA for use as the sequencing template. Using immunoSEQ multiplex PCR, the repertoire was profiled, and TCRdb retains in-frame clones only, with some absent. The sample shows around 140,000 clones, roughly 53% of them seen only once. The specimen was CD4+ T cells sorted from blood, collected at week 0. The source of these receptors is a human donor with alopecia areata.

CDR3 sequence reads: CASSGINTGELFF. The CDR3 DNA reads as TGCGCCAGCAGTGGGATCAACACCGGGGAGCTGTTTTTT. The chain has TRBV5-1 and TRBJ2-2; D gene ambiguous. CDR3 size: 13 residues. The germline V and J ends were trimmed by 5 bases and 2 bases, with 7 bases remaining between them. Per germline, CDR1 SGHRS and CDR2 YFSETQ.

The rearrangement joins TRBV29-1 to TRBJ1-2, with D possibly being TRBD1 (5 bases). The V and J ends lost 6 bases and 3 bases respectively, with 14 bases between them. The CDR3 covers 13 residues. Germline V CDR1 and CDR2: SQVTM, ANQGSEA. The CDR3 region has the DNA TGCAGCGTAGGGGTAACACTAGACTATGGCTACACCTTC. Its translation is CSVGVTLDYGYTF. Looking up the rest from reference TRBV29-1 and TRBJ1-2 gives the full variable domain: SAVISQKPSRDICQRGTSLTIQCQVDSQVTMMFWYRQQPGQSLTLIATANQGSEATYESGFVIDKFPISRPNLTFSTLTVSNMSPEDSSIYLCSVGVTLDYGYTFGSGTRLTVV.

This clone was recorded at least ten times. This chain uses TRBV7-2 with TRBJ2-4; TRBD1 matches at 7 bases. Germline CDR1 SGHTA, CDR2 FQGNSA. V was clipped by 5 bases and J by 9 bases; unmatched bases: 7. This CDR3 comprises 13 residues. CDR3: CASSVPGQFIQYF. Written as DNA, the CDR3 is TGTGCCAGCAGCGTACCGGGACAGTTCATTCAGTACTTC.

The chain recombines TRBV10-3 with TRBJ1-4; D uncertain. V was shortened by 3 bases and J by 3 bases, with 8 bases between the two germline ends. The V gene's germline CDR1 is ENHRY and CDR2 SYGVKD. The CDR3 has 14 residues. The DNA for the CDR3 is TGTGCCATCAGTGACGGGTCCTCTAATGAAAAACTGTTTTTT. It is translated as CAISDGSSNEKLFF.

The V call is TRBV20-1, the J call TRBJ2-1; D gene unclear. V lost 0 bases, J lost 10 bases, and 7 bases lay in between. The CDR3 spans 11 residues. The germline gives CDR1 DFQATT, CDR2 SNEGSKA (reference sequence). Here the CDR3 reads CSARDWTEQFF. In nucleotides, the CDR3 is TGCAGTGCTAGAGATTGGACCGAGCAGTTCTTC.

The chain uses TRBV6-5 and TRBJ1-1; tentative D call: TRBD1 (5 bases). Germline V CDR1 and CDR2: MNHEY, SVGAGI. This CDR3 comprises 13 residues. Trimming removed 2 bases from V and 4 bases from J, with 8 bases in between. The DNA for the CDR3 is TGTGCCAGCAGTTACATACAGGCCACTGAAGCTTTCTTT. It codes for CASSYIQATEAFF.

There are a few counts of this clone. The V gene is TRBV6-5, the J gene TRBJ2-7, with TRBD1 identical over 10 bases. With V trimmed by 4 bases and J by 3 bases, 6 bases remained unmatched. This CDR3 has 15 residues. Per the germline V gene, CDR1 is MNHEY and CDR2 is SVGAGI. The CDR3 nucleotides are TGTGCCAGCAGTTCCCGGGACAGGGGAGGCTACGAGCAGTACTTC. It codes for CASSSRDRGGYEQYF.

This clone appeared a few times. The V call is TRBV5-1, the J call TRBJ2-1, with TRBD2 identical over 11 bases. The germline CDR1 and CDR2 sequences are SGHRS and YFSETQ. The CDR3 has 14 amino acids. The J segment lost 6 bases and the V segment lost 1 base, leaving 0 bases of the junction unmatched. In DNA, the CDR3 is TGCGCCAGCAGCTTGACTAGCGGGGGCAATGAGCAGTTCTTC. Its translation: CASSLTSGGNEQFF.

This chain uses TRBV10-3 with TRBJ1-2, with a possible D match to TRBD1 (6 bases). Germline V gene sequence: CDR1 ENHRY, CDR2 SYGVKD. The CDR3 length is 15 residues. V was clipped by 1 base and J by 2 bases, with 11 bases between them. The CDR3 is CAISEWEQGNYGYTF. The CDR3 DNA sequence: TGTGCCATCAGTGAGTGGGAACAGGGAAACTATGGCTACACCTTC.

This chain uses TRBV7-2 with TRBJ2-5; unclear D gene. Germline V gives CDR1 SGHTA, CDR2 FQGNSA. V gave up 1 base and J gave up 4 bases, with 7 bases separating them. The CDR3 sequence is 13 residues long. The CDR3 region has the DNA TGTGCCAGCAGCTTAGGTCGGCGAGAGACCCAGTACTTC. Its protein is CASSLGRRETQYF.

This clone occurred a few times. The genes are TRBV19 and TRBJ1-1; no clear D gene. Looked up from germline, CDR1 is LNHDA and CDR2 is SQIVND (reference sequence). Between the trimmed V and J ends, which lost 2 bases and 0 bases, there was a span of 13 bases. The CDR3 length is 16 residues. CDR3 nucleotides: TGTGCCAGTAGTATAAGCCCGGGGAGCTTGAACACTGAAGCTTTCTTT. Protein: CASSISPGSLNTEAFF.

This clone has more than one count but fewer than ten. V usage is TRBV29-1 and J usage is TRBJ2-5; either TRBD1 or TRBD2 may fit D (5 bases each). The length of the CDR3 is 14 residues. Germline values: CDR1 SQVTM, CDR2 ANQGSEA. The germline V and J ends were trimmed by 4 bases and 5 bases, with 17 bases remaining between them. The CDR3, as DNA: TGCAGCGTTGCTTCAAGGGGCGGGTGGGAGACCCAGTACTTC. Its protein is CSVASRGGWETQYF.

This clone came up once. The rearrangement links TRBV7-2 to TRBJ2-7; D is unresolved. In germline, CDR1 is SGHTA, CDR2 FQGNSA. The V and J ends lost 5 bases and 0 bases respectively, with 5 bases between them. CDR3 length: 12 amino acids. The CDR3 here is CASSRSSYEQYF. The DNA of the CDR3 is TGTGCCAGCAGCCGTAGCTCCTACGAGCAGTACTTC.

This clone was seen a handful of times. CDR3 amino acids: CASSLEQRGLYGYTF. The CDR3 DNA sequence: TGTGCCAGCAGCTTAGAACAGCGGGGGCTCTATGGCTACACCTTC. The genes are TRBV7-6 and TRBJ1-2; the D gene is possibly TRBD1 (6 bases). The germline V gene has CDR1 SGHVS and CDR2 FNYEAQ. There are 15 residues in the CDR3. Trimming cost V 1 base and J 4 bases, with 13 bases left between them.

In this sample, this clone turned up a few times. Here the CDR3 DNA reads TGCGCCAGCAGCCGTACCGGGACAGGGGGCCAAGAGACCCAGTACTTC. Amino acids: CASSRTGTGGQETQYF. The chain has TRBV4-1 and TRBJ2-5, with 11 bases lining up with TRBD1. The CDR3 contains 16 residues. Germline CDR1 and CDR2: MGHRA and YSYEKL. Trimming removed 4 bases from V and 1 base from J; junction bases left unmatched: 5.

This clone was seen more than once but under ten times. The V and J genes are TRBV7-2 and TRBJ1-3, with D perhaps matching TRBD1 (6 bases). Germline lookup yields CDR1 SGHTA and CDR2 FQGNSA. The CDR3 has 15 amino acids. The V end was cut by 5 bases, the J end by 2 bases, with 13 bases between. The CDR3 coding sequence is TGTGCCAGCAGCCCTACAGGGACAACTGGAAACACCATATATTTT. It is translated as CASSPTGTTGNTIYF.

The chain has TRBV29-1 and TRBJ2-1; unclear D gene. The germline CDR1 and CDR2 sequences are SQVTM and ANQGSEA. The CDR3 extends over 11 amino acids. V lost 3 bases and J 4 bases, leaving 4 bases between the germline ends. Here the CDR3 DNA reads TGCAGCGTTGATCGATACAATGAGCAGTTCTTC. This gives the protein CSVDRYNEQFF.

The V and J genes are TRBV10-3 and TRBJ2-3; possibly TRBD1 for D (6 bases). Germline values: CDR1 ENHRY, CDR2 SYGVKD. Trimming shortened V by 3 bases and J by 5 bases, and 9 bases separated the two germline ends. This CDR3 has 13 amino acids. The CDR3 DNA is TGTGCCATCAGTGACAGGGGTGGAGATACGCAGTATTTT. It is translated as CAISDRGGDTQYF.

The J gene is TRBJ2-1, the V gene TRBV5-6; D is uncertain. The CDR3 has 12 amino acids. Germline V gene lookup returns CDR1 SGHDT and CDR2 YYEEEE. The ends were cut back, 2 bases at V and 9 bases at J, with 9 bases in the middle. The CDR3 region is CASSLTHSEQFF. The CDR3 DNA sequence: TGTGCCAGCAGCTTAACTCACTCTGAGCAGTTCTTC.

The genes are TRBV29-1 and TRBJ2-2; 9 nucleotides align to TRBD1. Unmatched junction bases numbered 1, after V lost 7 bases and J lost 1 base. The CDR3 extends over 13 amino acids. From germline, CDR1 is SQVTM and CDR2 ANQGSEA. The DNA for the CDR3 is TGCAGCGCGGACAGGGGGAACACCGGGGAGCTGTTTTTT. It yields the protein CSADRGNTGELFF.

This sequence joins TRBV2 and TRBJ2-3; no clear D gene. Germline V gives CDR1 SNHLY, CDR2 FYNNEI. V lost 6 bases and J lost 0, with 10 bases in between. The CDR3 extends over 14 amino acids. The CDR3 nucleotides are TGTGCCAGCAGAGGACCCCTCAGCACAGATACGCAGTATTTT. Translating gives CASRGPLSTDTQYF.